The text below deals with one T cell receptor (beta chain). What antigen it recognizes has not been identified. No quality values exist for individual bases; no much larger clone is one base distant. This entry is derived from a study of blood T cell repertoires in COVID-19 (dated by TCRdb to about 2020). A note on the overall study: Samples covering the acute and convalescent phases of COVID-19 were provided by collaborators in the United States, Italy and Spain. The material from the prospective study consisted of cDNA or gDNA derived from T cells, B-cell-depleted T cells, or PBMCs. The dataset comprised deeply sampled blood TCRbeta repertoires from subjects exposed to, actively infected with, or recovered from COVID-19. The repertoires were made available in a free public database intended to serve as a resource for research on the immune response to SARS-CoV-2. Samples came from the ongoing ImmuneRACE study (first 160 participants) plus 1,254 subjects from 6 global collaborators. Sample metadata almost always included a de-identified subject ID, COVID-19 status, age in years and sex. Where available, HLA class I and class II types were taken from metadata supplied by the sample provider and were not determined by assay-based typing.

In Seattle, one collaborating source enrolled patients while the infection was active and tracked those patients longitudinally over the course of disease. Each collaborating institution followed its own protocols to collect whole blood in K2EDTA tubes. Collaborator samples were shipped for TCRbeta analysis as frozen whole blood, isolated PBMCs, or DNA extracted from either sample type. On the study overall, not on this receptor specifically: The amount of clinical and demographic metadata varied by source and participant and was provided uncurated.

TCRbeta CDR3 regions were amplified from genomic DNA using the immunoSEQ Assay, a bias-controlled multiplex PCR. Per the source publication's procedure: Within the assay, amplification of reference gene primers was used to estimate how many nucleated cells each sample contained. Sequence reads were collapsed and filtered to measure the absolute abundance of every unique TCRbeta CDR3 rearrangement. For each sample, productive Simpson clonality was calculated by taking the square root of Simpson's diversity index across productive rearrangements. TCRdb provides this immuneACCESS table in a form limited to in-frame rearrangements. Some clones are lacking; in checked studies, under half of them reflect an unresolved V gene, and why the rest are absent is not known. V and J calls and clone size are given by that table; D and trimming were obtained from the DNA. Here the sample has around 300,000 clones; roughly 90% occur a single time. Of the sample, roughly 7.3% falls within the top ten clones.

The junction carries 16 bases between V and J, which are trimmed by 4 bases and 7 bases respectively. The germline V gene gives CDR1 as ENHRY and CDR2 as SYGVKD. The cysteine opens and the phenylalanine closes a CDR3 of 14 amino acids. Kept here is only the CDR3 DNA, which spans 42 bases and is read in frame from base 1. This clonotype was obtained from a woman aged 25 to 39 with COVID-19, enrolled during active disease. The chain employs TRBV10-3 and TRBJ1-1; TRBD1 is perhaps the D gene, given 6 matching bases. The source material was peripheral blood. The DNA is TGTGCCATCAGTGTAGGGGGGGCGACGGGTGAAGCTTTCTTT. This is translated as CAISVGGATGEAFF.